The subject of this entry is one T cell receptor beta chain. An end of the junction differs from the germline gene, which may be a read error. The tissue used was unsorted bulk material of about 20-33 mg. RNA and DNA were co-extracted from it with the AllPrep DNA/RNA mini kit. There were five separate regions sampled from each tumor. The sample comes from a study of tumor-infiltrating lymphocytes in primary liver carcinoma. Study overall: With diameters of roughly 4.2 to 10 cm, tumors were stage T1-T3 N0M0.

With a constant-region primer, TCR beta cDNA was made from 450 to 500 ng of total RNA. The TCR beta library was amplified through three nested multiplex PCR rounds in a modified ARM-PCR procedure. PCR rounds one and two used TRBV1-TRBV30 forward primers with a C-beta reverse primer for around 11 cycles each. One entry per CDR3 protein, called by TCRdb with MiXCR from the multiplex PCR reads. The sample lists roughly 25,000 distinct CDR3 sequences, about three quarters occurring once. Germline values: CDR1 SEHNR, CDR2 FQNEAQ (reference sequence). This CDR3 comprises 16 residues. The sample was liver tumor tissue from sampling region 3. The subset was: tumor region T3, left-lateral pole. The clonotype comes from a man aged 40-50 years with primary liver carcinoma and hepatitis B virus infection. This chain connects TRBV7-9 to TRBJ1-2; no firm D call. The CDR3: CASSPEGRLSHYGYTF. CDR3 coding DNA: TGTGCAAGCAGCCCCGAGGGCAGGCTGTCCCACTATGGTTACACCTTC.